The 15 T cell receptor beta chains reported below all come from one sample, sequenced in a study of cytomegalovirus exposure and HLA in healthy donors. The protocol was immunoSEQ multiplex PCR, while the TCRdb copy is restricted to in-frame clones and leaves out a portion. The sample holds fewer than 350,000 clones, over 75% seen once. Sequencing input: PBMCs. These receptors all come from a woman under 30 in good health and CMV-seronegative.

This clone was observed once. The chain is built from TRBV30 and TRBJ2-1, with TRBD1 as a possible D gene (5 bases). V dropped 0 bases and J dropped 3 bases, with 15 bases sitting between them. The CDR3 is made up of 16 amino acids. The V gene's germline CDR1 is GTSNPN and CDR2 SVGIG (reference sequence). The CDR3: CAWSVPRSGFYNEQFF. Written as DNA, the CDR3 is TGTGCCTGGAGTGTACCCCGGTCAGGGTTCTACAATGAGCAGTTCTTC.

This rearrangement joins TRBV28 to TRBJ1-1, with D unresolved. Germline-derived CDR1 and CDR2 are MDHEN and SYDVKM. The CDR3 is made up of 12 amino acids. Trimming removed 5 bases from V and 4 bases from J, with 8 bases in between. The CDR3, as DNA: TGTGCCAGCAGTGAACGGAGCACTGAAGCTTTCTTT. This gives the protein CASSERSTEAFF.

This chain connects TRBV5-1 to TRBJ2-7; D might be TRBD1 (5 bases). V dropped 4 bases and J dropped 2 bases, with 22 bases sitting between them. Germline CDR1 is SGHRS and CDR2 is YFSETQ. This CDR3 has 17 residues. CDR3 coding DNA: TGCGCCAGCAGCCCCCGACAGTCTCCCATGGGTGCCTACGAGCAGTACTTC. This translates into CASSPRQSPMGAYEQYF.

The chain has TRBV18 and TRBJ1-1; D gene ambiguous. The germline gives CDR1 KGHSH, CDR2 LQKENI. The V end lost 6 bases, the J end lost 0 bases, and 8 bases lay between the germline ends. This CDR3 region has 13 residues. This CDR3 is CASSQQMNTEAFF. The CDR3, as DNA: TGTGCCAGCTCTCAACAGATGAACACTGAAGCTTTCTTT. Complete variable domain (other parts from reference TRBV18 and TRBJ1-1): NAGVMQNPRHLVRRRGQEARLRCSPMKGHSHVYWYRQLPEEGLKFMVYLQKENIIDESGMPKERFSAEFPKEGPSILRIQQVVRGDSAAYFCASSQQMNTEAFFGQGTRLTVV.

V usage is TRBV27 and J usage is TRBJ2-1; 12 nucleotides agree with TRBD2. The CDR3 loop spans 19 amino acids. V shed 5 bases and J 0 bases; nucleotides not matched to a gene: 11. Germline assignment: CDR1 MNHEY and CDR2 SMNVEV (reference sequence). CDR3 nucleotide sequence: TGTGCCAGCAGTCCACGGGCTAGCGGGAGGGCGAGCTCCTACAATGAGCAGTTCTTC. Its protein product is CASSPRASGRASSYNEQFF.

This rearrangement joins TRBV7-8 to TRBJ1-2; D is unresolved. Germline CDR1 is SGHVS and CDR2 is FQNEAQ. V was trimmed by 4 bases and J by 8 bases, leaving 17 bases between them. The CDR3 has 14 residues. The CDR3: CASSSRTLQKGYTF. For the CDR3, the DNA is TGTGCCAGCAGCTCAAGAACCCTCCAGAAGGGCTACACCTTC.

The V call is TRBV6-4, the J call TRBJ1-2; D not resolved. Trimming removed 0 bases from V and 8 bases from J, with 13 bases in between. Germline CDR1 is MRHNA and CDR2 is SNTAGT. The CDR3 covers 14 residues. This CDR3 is CASSDSGPTGGYTF. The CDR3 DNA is TGTGCCAGCAGTGACTCAGGCCCCACCGGGGGCTACACCTTC.

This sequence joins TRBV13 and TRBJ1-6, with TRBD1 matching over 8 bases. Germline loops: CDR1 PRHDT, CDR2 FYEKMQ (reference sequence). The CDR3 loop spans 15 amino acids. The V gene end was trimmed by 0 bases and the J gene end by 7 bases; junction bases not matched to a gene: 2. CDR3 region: CASSLGTGGNSPLHF. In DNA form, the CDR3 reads TGTGCCAGCAGCTTAGGTACAGGGGGGAATTCACCCCTCCACTTT.

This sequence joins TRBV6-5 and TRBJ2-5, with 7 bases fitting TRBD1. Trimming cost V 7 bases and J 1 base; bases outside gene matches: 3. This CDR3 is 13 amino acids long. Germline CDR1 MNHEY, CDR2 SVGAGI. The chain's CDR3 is CASTRDSQETQYF. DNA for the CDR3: TGTGCCAGCACCCGGGACAGCCAAGAGACCCAGTACTTC.

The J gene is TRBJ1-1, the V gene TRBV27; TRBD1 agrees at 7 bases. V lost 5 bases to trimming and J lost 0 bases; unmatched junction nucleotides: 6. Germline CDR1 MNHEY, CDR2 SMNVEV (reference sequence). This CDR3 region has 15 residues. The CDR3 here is CASSVATGVNTEAFF. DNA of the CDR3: TGTGCCAGCAGTGTCGCCACAGGGGTGAACACTGAAGCTTTCTTT.

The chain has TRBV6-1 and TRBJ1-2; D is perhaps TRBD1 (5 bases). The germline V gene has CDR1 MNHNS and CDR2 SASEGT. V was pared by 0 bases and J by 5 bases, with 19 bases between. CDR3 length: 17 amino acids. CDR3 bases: TGTGCCAGCAGTGAAGCTTTAAACGACAGACTGGGGTATGGCTACACCTTC. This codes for CASSEALNDRLGYGYTF.

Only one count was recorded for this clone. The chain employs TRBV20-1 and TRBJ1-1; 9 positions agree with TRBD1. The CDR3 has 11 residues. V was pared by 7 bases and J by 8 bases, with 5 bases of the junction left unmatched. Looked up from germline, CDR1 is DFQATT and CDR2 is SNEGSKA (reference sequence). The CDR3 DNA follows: TGCAGTGGGACACAGGGGGCGGAAGCTTTCTTT. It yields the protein CSGTQGAEAFF.

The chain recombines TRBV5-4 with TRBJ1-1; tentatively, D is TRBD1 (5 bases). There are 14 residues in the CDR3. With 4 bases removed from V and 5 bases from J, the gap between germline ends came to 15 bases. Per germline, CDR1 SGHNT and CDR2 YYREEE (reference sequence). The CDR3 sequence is CASSRLGGDTEAFF. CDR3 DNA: TGTGCCAGCAGCCGATTGGGGGGGGATACTGAAGCTTTCTTT.

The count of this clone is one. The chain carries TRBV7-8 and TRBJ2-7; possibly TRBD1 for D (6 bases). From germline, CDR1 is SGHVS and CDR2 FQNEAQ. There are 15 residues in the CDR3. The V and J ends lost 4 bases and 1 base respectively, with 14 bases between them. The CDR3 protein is CASSSTGNPSYEQYF. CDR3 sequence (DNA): TGTGCCAGCAGCTCTACAGGGAACCCTTCCTACGAGCAGTACTTC.

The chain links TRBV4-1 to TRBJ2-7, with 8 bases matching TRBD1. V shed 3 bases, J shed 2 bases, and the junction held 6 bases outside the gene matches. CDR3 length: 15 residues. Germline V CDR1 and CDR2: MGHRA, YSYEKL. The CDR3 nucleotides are TGCGCCAGCAGCCAGACCGGACAGGGCACCTACGAGCAGTACTTC. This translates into CASSQTGQGTYEQYF.